One sample yielded the 15 T cell receptor beta chains listed below, sequenced in a study of blood T cells in healthy people across ages. Primers used in a second PCR of about 7 to 11 cycles were a sample-barcoded 5' primer and a J-beta primer mix. TCRdb itself ran the 5' RACE reads through MiXCR, one entry per CDR3 protein. The data show 650,000 to 700,000 distinct CDR3 sequences, more than 45% seen once. The sequenced material came from blood. Receptor source: a woman of 80 years or more in good health.

Comment on this clonotype: At one end, the junction sequence differs from germline, possibly due to a read error. This sequence joins TRBV20-1 and TRBJ2-1, with 12 bases that match TRBD2. Germline CDR1 DFQATT, CDR2 SNEGSKA (reference sequence). The CDR3 spans 14 residues. The CDR3 reads CSATTSGGHKEQFF. CDR3 bases: TGCAGTGCTACCACTAGCGGGGGGCACAAAGAGCAGTTCTTC.

CDR3 protein: CSVDALAGEETQFF. The CDR3 coding sequence is TGCAGCGTTGACGCACTAGCGGGGGAGGAGACCCAGTTCTTC. The chain recombines TRBV29-1 with TRBJ2-1, with 11 bases fitting TRBD2. The ends lost 3 bases at V and 13 bases at J; junction bases unmatched: 11. The CDR3 loop spans 14 amino acids. Per the germline V gene, CDR1 is SQVTM and CDR2 is ANQGSEA.

The chain uses TRBV20-1 and TRBJ2-5, with 8 nucleotides matching TRBD2. The J call could be wrong; TRBJ2-7 is a better fit for the DNA end. CDR1 is DFQATT, CDR2 SNEGSKA, per germline (reference sequence). This CDR3 is built from 18 residues. The CDR3 protein is CSARGASRGGTTPYEQYF. DNA for the CDR3: TGCAGTGCTAGAGGAGCTAGCCGGGGGGGCACAACTCCCTACGAGCAGTACTTC.

This chain links TRBV5-5 with TRBJ2-3, with D possibly matching TRBD2 (7 bases). Trimming left V 6 bases short and J 4 bases short, with 18 bases between. CDR1 is SGHKS, CDR2 YYEKEE, per germline (reference sequence). CDR3 length: 15 residues. This CDR3 reads CASTTRGGEADTQYF. CDR3 nucleotides: TGTGCCAGCACCACAAGGGGGGGCGAGGCAGATACGCAGTATTTT.

This clonotype has at least ten counts. The CDR3 sequence is CSARGTTSGSYNEQFF. CDR3 nucleotides: TGCAGTGCTAGAGGGACGACTAGCGGGTCCTACAATGAGCAGTTCTTC. The chain joins TRBV20-1 to TRBJ2-1; 10 bases are shared with TRBD2. The junction had 4 bases not matched to a gene; V was cut back by 1 base and J by 1 base. Germline CDR1 DFQATT, CDR2 SNEGSKA (reference sequence). The CDR3 has 16 amino acids.

This clonotype was seen more than once but under ten times. This rearrangement joins TRBV6-6 to TRBJ1-1, with D perhaps matching TRBD1 (6 bases). The ends were cut back, 6 bases at V and 5 bases at J, with 25 bases in the middle. The germline gives CDR1 MNHNY, CDR2 SVGAGI (reference sequence). The CDR3 has 17 amino acids. The chain's CDR3 is CASRRGERRGIGTEAFF. CDR3 in DNA: TGTGCCAGCAGGAGGGGGGAAAGAAGGGGAATTGGAACTGAAGCTTTCTTT.

This clonotype was picked up many times. The J gene is TRBJ2-5, the V gene TRBV2; maybe TRBD1 (5 bases). Germline V lookup: CDR1 SNHLY, CDR2 FYNNEI. The CDR3 spans 13 residues. Trimming left V 6 bases short and J 2 bases short, with 10 bases between. The CDR3: CASSAYRQETQYF. In DNA form, the CDR3 reads TGTGCCAGCAGCGCATACAGGCAAGAGACCCAGTACTTC.

The rearrangement uses TRBV6-5 and TRBJ2-1; weak D call: TRBD2 (6 bases). Looked up from germline, CDR1 is MNHEY and CDR2 is SVGAGI. CDR3 length: 14 residues. V lost 5 bases, J lost 7 bases, and 15 bases lay in between. The CDR3 sequence: CASSRRRAGNEQFF. CDR3 bases: TGTGCCAGCAGTAGGAGGAGGGCCGGAAATGAGCAGTTCTTC.

There are a few counts of this clonotype. CDR3 DNA sequence: TGCGCCAGCAGCCAAGTAAGGATGGGAGTAGCCAAAAACATTCAGTACTTC. Encoded protein: CASSQVRMGVAKNIQYF. The chain joins TRBV4-1 to TRBJ2-4; TRBD2 is a possible D gene (5 bases). The CDR3 spans 17 residues. The germline V and J ends were trimmed by 1 base and 0 bases, with 13 bases remaining between them. Looked up from germline, CDR1 is MGHRA and CDR2 is YSYEKL.

The chain recombines TRBV30 with TRBJ1-3, with no clear D. Germline loops: CDR1 GTSNPN, CDR2 SVGIG (reference sequence). V was pared by 0 bases and J by 4 bases, with 10 bases between. The CDR3 loop spans 14 amino acids. The CDR3 is CAWSVRVAGNTIYF. The CDR3 DNA is TGTGCCTGGAGTGTACGGGTAGCCGGAAACACCATATATTTT.

The chain is built from TRBV29-1 and TRBJ2-5; 11 bases match TRBD2. The J segment lost 5 bases and the V segment lost 4 bases, leaving 9 bases of the junction unmatched. Germline V gives CDR1 SQVTM, CDR2 ANQGSEA. CDR3 length equals 15 residues. The CDR3 DNA follows: TGCAGCGTTGGTTCTACTAGCGGGGGAGGGGAGACCCAGTACTTC. It translates to CSVGSTSGGGETQYF.

J is TRBJ1-1 and V is TRBV4-3; D unresolved. V was cut by 1 base and J by 1 base, with 10 bases left in between. From germline, CDR1 is LGHNA and CDR2 YSLEER. The CDR3 runs to 15 residues. Here the CDR3 DNA reads TGCGCCAGCAGCCAAGTCTGGACGGAGAACACTGAAGCTTTCTTT. Its protein is CASSQVWTENTEAFF.

V usage is TRBV6-1 and J usage is TRBJ1-5; D remains ambiguous. With 4 bases removed from V and 3 bases from J, the gap between germline ends came to 10 bases. The CDR3 runs 14 residues. Germline V gene data show CDR1 as MNHNS and CDR2 as SASEGT. For the CDR3, the DNA is TGTGCCAGCAGTGTTGGCGGATTCAATCAGCCCCAGCATTTT. Its protein is CASSVGGFNQPQHF.

This clonotype was found once. The chain's CDR3 is CASRGIGASSPLHF. The CDR3 region has the DNA TGTGCCAGCAGAGGTATAGGGGCCTCTTCACCCCTCCACTTT. The rearrangement uses TRBV25-1 and TRBJ1-6; D may be TRBD1 (5 bases). Germline values: CDR1 MGHDK, CDR2 SYGVNS. V shed 6 bases and J shed 9 bases, with 15 bases lying between them. The CDR3 has 14 residues. The whole variable domain, filled in from reference TRBV25-1 and TRBJ1-6, reads EADIYQTPRYLVIGTGKKITLECSQTMGHDKMYWYQQDPGMELHLIHYSYGVNSTEKGDLSSESTVSRIRTEHFPLTLESARPSHTSQYLCASRGIGASSPLHFGNGTRLTVT.

This clonotype showed up just a few times. CDR3: CASSEYGSRTGELFF. DNA of the CDR3: TGTGCCAGCAGTGAATATGGATCCCGTACCGGGGAGCTGTTTTTT. The gene calls are TRBV25-1 and TRBJ2-2, with D unresolved. Trimming took 0 bases from V and 5 from J, leaving 10 bases between them. There are 15 residues in the CDR3. Germline CDR1 reads MGHDK; CDR2 reads SYGVNS. Using reference TRBV25-1 and TRBJ2-2 for the parts outside the CDR3, the full variable domain is EADIYQTPRYLVIGTGKKITLECSQTMGHDKMYWYQQDPGMELHLIHYSYGVNSTEKGDLSSESTVSRIRTEHFPLTLESARPSHTSQYLCASSEYGSRTGELFFGEGSRLTVL.